This is a list of T cell receptor beta chains from one sample in a study of CD8 T cells in Susac syndrome. From the immunoSEQ multiplex PCR reads, TCRdb called clonotypes with MiXCR, one entry per CDR3 protein. Of roughly 100,000 distinct CDR3 sequences detected, roughly 95% appear once; the ten largest clones hold 0.41%. The sequenced sample was CD8+ T cells from PBMCs. The receptor set was obtained from a human donor with Susac syndrome. CDR3s include the opening cysteine and the closing phenylalanine or tryptophan. Fields, in order: V gene, J gene, D gene, CDR3 protein. The D gene is left open where the match is weak.

>TRBV5-4|TRBJ1-3|-
CASSFWDTRSGNTIYF
>TRBV9|TRBJ2-1|TRBD2
CASSVTGGSYNEQFF
>TRBV7-9|TRBJ1-2|TRBD1
CASSLGGTGVYGYTF
>TRBV4-3|TRBJ2-5|-
CASSQDRREQETQYF
>TRBV27|TRBJ1-1|-
CASLSGGRNTEAFF
>TRBV12-5|TRBJ1-2|-
CASGLGTYGYTF
>TRBV4-3|TRBJ1-1|-
CASSQESSGTEAFF
>TRBV12-3/TRBV12-4|TRBJ2-3|TRBD2
CASTTSGGDTDTQYF
>TRBV4-1|TRBJ1-1|-
CASSPMEGKNTEAFF
>TRBV10-2|TRBJ2-1|TRBD2
CASRSSGAAYNEQFF
>TRBV29-1|TRBJ1-2|-
CSVELPDSSNYGYTF
>TRBV3-1|TRBJ2-3|TRBD2
CASSQGTSRDTQYF
>TRBV19|TRBJ1-1|-
CASSITGTGNTEAFF
>TRBV11-2|TRBJ2-5|TRBD1
CASSFRQGPMETQYF
>TRBV5-1|TRBJ2-7|-
CASSFYPGKSYEQYF